What follows describes a single TCR beta chain. The antigen is unknown. Time point noted: pre-sensitization, week 0. This sample's treatment: therapeutic diphenylcyclopropenone sensitization with weekly scalp DPC. CDR1 is MDHEN and CDR2 is SYDVKM in the germline V gene. The CDR3 length is 15 residues. Trimming shortened V by 4 bases and J by 0 bases, and 11 bases separated the two germline ends. This record belongs to a study of human T cells and chemical hapten exposure. As for the study in general: Across samples, TCR yields varied, mostly owing to small differences in pooled library volumes. Findings and caveats of the study: In the PT1 data, expanded TCR counts showed a positive correlation with patch test score.

Each CDR3 protein is one row after TCRdb ran MiXCR on the RACE reads. The repertoire has about 270,000 distinct CDR3 sequences, over 7.5% of them found once; the top ten carry more than 0.95%. The clonotype was recovered from a man aged 18 to 35 with alopecia areata. Some clones in this sample may be carry-over from other donors' samples. The chain combines TRBV28 with TRBJ2-3; no reliable D call. Sample: whole blood, taken in connection with sensitization to the hapten diphenylcyclopropenone (DPC). The CDR3 reads CASSSPSASTDTQYF. In nucleotides, the CDR3 is TGTGCCAGCAGTTCCCCGAGTGCTAGCACAGATACGCAGTATTTT.